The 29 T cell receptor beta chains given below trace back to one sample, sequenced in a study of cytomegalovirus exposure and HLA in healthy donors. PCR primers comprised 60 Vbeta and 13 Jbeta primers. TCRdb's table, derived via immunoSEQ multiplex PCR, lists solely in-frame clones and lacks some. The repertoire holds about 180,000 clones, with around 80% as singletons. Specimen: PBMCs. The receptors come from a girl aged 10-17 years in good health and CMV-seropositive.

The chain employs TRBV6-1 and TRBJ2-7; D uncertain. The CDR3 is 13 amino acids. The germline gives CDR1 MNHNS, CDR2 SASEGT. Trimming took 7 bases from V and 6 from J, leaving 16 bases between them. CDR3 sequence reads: CASISGLFLEQYF. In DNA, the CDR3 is TGTGCCAGCATCTCGGGTTTGTTTCTCGAGCAGTACTTC.

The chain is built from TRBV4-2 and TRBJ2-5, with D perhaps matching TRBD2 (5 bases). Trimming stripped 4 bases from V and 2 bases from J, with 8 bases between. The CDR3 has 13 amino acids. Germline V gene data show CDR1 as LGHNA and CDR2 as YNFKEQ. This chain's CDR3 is CASSPGIQETQYF. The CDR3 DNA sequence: TGTGCCAGCAGCCCCGGGATACAAGAGACCCAGTACTTC.

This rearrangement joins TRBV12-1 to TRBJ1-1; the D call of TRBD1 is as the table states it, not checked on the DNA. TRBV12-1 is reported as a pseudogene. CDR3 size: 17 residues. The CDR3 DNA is TGTGCCAGCAGCTTTCCCCCGCCCGGGACAGGGGCCACTGAAGCTTTCTTT. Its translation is CASSFPPPGTGATEAFF.

The CDR3 DNA reads as TGTGCTAGTGGCCCCATAACAGGGGGAGTTGAGCAGTTCTTC. Translating gives CASGPITGGVEQFF. This rearrangement joins TRBV12-5 to TRBJ2-1; 8 bases are a match to TRBD1. Germline-derived CDR1 and CDR2 are LGHNT and FRNRAP. The CDR3 length is 14 residues. J gave up 9 bases and V 6 bases, and 10 bases lay outside the gene matches.

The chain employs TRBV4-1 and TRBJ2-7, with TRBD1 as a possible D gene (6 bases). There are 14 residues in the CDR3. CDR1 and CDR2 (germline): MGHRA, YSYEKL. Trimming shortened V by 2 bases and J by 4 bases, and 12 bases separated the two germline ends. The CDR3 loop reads CASSQPSGQYEQYF. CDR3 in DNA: TGCGCCAGCAGCCAACCCTCAGGACAGTACGAGCAGTACTTC.

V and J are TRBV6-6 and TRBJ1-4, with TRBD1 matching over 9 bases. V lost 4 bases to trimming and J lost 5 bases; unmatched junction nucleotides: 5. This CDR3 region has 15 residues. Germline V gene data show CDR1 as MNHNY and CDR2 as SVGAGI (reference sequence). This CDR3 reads CASSLAGTGNEKLFF. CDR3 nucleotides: TGTGCCAGCAGTTTGGCCGGGACAGGGAATGAAAAACTGTTTTTT.

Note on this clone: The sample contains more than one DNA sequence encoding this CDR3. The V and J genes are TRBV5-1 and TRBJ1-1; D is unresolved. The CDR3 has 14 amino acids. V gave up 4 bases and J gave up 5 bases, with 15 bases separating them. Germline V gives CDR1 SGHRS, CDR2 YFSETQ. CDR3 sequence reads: CASSLRGVLTEAFF. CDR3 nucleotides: TGCGCCAGCAGCCTGCGGGGAGTTTTGACTGAAGCTTTCTTT. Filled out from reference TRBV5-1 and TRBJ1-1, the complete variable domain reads KAGVTQTPRYLIKTRGQQVTLSCSPISGHRSVSWYQQTPGQGLQFLFEYFSETQRNKGNFPGRFSGRQFSNSRSEMNVSTLELGDSALYLCASSLRGVLTEAFFGQGTRLTVV.

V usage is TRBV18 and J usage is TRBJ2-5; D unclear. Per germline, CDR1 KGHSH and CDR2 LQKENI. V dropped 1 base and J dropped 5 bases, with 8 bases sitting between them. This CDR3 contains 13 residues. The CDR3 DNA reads TGTGCCAGCTCACCACAGACATACGAGACCCAGTACTTC. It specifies CASSPQTYETQYF.

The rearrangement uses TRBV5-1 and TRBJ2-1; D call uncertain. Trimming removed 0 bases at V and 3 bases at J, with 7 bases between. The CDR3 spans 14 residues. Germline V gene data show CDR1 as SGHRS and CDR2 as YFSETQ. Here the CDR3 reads CASSLGEDYNEQFF. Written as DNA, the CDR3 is TGCGCCAGCAGCTTGGGAGAGGACTACAATGAGCAGTTCTTC.

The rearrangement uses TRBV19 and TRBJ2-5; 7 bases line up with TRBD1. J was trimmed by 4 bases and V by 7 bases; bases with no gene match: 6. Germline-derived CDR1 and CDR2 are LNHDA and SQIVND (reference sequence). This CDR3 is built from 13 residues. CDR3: CASNDRAGETQYF. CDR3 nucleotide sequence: TGTGCCAGTAACGACAGGGCAGGAGAGACCCAGTACTTC.

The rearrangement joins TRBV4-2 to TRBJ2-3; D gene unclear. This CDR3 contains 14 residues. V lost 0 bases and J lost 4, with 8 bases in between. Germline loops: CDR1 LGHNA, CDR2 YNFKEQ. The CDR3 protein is CASSQDNYPDTQYF. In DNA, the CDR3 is TGTGCCAGCAGCCAAGATAACTACCCAGATACGCAGTATTTT.

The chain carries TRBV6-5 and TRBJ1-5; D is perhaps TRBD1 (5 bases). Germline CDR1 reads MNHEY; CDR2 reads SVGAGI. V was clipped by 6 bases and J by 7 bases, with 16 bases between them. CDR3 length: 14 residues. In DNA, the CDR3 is TGTGCCAGCAGCGGGGGGGGTAAGCACCAGCCCCAGCATTTT. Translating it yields CASSGGGKHQPQHF.

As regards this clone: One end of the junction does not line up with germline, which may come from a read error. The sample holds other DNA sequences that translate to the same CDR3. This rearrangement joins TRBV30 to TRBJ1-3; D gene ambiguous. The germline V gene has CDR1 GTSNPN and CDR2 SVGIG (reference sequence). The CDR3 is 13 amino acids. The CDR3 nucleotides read TGCGCCTGGAGTGTATCTCGAGGGAACACCATATATTTT. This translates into CAWSVSRGNTIYF. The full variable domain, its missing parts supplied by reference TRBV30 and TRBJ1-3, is SQTIHQWPATLVQPVGSPLSLECTVEGTSNPNLYWYRQAAGRGLQLLFYSVGIGQISSEVPQNLSASRPQDRQFILSSKKLLLSDSGFYLCAWSVSRGNTIYFGEGSWLTVV.

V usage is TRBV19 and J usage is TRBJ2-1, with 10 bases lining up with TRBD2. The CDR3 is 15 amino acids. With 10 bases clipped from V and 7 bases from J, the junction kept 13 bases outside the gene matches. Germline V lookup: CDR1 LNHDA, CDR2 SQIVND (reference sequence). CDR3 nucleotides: TGTGCCACCCGAGAAAAAGCGGGAGGGCAGAATGAGCAGTTCTTC. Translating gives CATREKAGGQNEQFF.

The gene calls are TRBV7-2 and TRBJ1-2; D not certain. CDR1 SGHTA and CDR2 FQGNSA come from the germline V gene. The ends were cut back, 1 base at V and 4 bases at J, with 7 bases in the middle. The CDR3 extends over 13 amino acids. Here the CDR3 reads CASSLGQRYGYTF. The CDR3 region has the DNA TGTGCCAGCAGCTTAGGGCAGCGCTATGGCTACACCTTC.

The CDR3 region is CASSSGGLLTDTQYF. The CDR3 DNA reads TGTGCCAGCAGCTCCGGGGGACTTCTCACAGATACGCAGTATTTT. V gene TRBV5-4 combines with J gene TRBJ2-3, with a tentative D call TRBD2 (6 bases). Germline V gene data show CDR1 as SGHNT and CDR2 as YYREEE (reference sequence). Deletions cut 3 bases from V and 2 bases from J, with 13 bases between. The CDR3 spans 15 residues.

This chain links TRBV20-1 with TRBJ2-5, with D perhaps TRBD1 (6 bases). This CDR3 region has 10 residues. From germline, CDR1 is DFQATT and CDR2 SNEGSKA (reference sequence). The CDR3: CIPQGETQYF. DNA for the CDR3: TGCATACCTCAGGGGGAGACCCAGTACTTC.

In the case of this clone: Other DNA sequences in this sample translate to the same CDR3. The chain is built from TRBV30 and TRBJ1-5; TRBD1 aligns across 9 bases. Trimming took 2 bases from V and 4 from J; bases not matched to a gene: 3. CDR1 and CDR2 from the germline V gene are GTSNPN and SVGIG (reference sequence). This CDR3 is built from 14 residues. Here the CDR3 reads CAWSTGQGNQPQHF. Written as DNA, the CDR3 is TGTGCCTGGAGTACGGGACAGGGAAATCAGCCCCAGCATTTT. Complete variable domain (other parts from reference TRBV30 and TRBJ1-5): SQTIHQWPATLVQPVGSPLSLECTVEGTSNPNLYWYRQAAGRGLQLLFYSVGIGQISSEVPQNLSASRPQDRQFILSSKKLLLSDSGFYLCAWSTGQGNQPQHFGDGTRLSIL.

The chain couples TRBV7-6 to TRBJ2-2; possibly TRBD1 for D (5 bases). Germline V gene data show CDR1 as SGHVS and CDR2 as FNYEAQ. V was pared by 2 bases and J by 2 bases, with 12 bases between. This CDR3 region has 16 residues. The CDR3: CASSLLAQENTGELFF. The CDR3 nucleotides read TGTGCCAGCAGCTTATTAGCACAGGAAAACACCGGGGAGCTGTTTTTT.

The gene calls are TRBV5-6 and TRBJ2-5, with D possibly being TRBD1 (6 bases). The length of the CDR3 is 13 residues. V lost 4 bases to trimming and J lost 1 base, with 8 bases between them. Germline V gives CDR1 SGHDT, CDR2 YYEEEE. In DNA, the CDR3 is TGTGCCAGCAGCCGGACAGTCCAAGAGACCCAGTACTTC. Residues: CASSRTVQETQYF.

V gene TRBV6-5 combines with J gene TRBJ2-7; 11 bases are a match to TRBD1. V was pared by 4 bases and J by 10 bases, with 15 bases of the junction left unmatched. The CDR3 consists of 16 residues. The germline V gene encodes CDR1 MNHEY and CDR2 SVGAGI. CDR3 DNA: TGTGCCAGCAGTTTCGATTTCCGGGACAGGGGGTCGGTTCAGTACTTC. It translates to CASSFDFRDRGSVQYF.

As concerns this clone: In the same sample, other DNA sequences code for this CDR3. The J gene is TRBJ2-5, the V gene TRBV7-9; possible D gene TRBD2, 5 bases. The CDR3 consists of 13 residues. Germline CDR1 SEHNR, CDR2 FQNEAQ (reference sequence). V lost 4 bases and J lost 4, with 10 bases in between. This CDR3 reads CASSSSGVETQYF. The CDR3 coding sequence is TGTGCCAGCAGCTCCTCCGGGGTAGAGACCCAGTACTTC.

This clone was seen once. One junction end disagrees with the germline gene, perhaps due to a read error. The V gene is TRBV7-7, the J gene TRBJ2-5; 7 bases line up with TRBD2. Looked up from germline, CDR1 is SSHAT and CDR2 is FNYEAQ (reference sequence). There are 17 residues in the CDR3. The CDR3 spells CASSSDESGAPLKTQYF. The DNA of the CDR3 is TGTGCTAGCAGCTCCGATGAGAGCGGGGCCCCCCTAAAGACCCAGTACTTC.

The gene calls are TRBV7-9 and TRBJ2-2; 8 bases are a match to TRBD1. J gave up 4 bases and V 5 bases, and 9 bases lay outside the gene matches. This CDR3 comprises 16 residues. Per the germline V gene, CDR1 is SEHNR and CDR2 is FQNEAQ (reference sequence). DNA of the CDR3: TGTGCCAGCAGCCAAGGACAGGGAAGGGGCACCGGGGAGCTGTTTTTT. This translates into CASSQGQGRGTGELFF. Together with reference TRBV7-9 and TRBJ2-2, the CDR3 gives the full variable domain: DTGVSQNPRHKITKRGQNVTFRCDPISEHNRLYWYRQTLGQGPEFLTYFQNEAQLEKSRLLSDRFSAERPKGSFSTLEIQRTEQGDSAMYLCASSQGQGRGTGELFFGEGSRLTVL.

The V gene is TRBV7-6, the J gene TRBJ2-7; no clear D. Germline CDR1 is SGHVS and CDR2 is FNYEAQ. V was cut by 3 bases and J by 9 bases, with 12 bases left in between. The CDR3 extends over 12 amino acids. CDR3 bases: TGTGCCAGCAGCTTTCCCCTTAGTCGGCAGTACTTC. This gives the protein CASSFPLSRQYF.

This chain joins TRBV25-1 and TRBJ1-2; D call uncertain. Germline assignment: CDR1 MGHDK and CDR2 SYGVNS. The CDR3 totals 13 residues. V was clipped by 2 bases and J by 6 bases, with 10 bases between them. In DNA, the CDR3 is TGTGCCAGCAGTGAAGGAGGGCGGGATGGCTACACCTTC. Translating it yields CASSEGGRDGYTF.

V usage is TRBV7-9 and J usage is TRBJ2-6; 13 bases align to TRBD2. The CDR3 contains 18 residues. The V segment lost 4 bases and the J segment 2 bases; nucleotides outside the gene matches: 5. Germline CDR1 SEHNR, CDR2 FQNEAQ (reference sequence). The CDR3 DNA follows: TGTGCCAGCAGCTACACTAGCGGGAGGGGCCCTGGGGCCAACGTCCTGACTTTC. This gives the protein CASSYTSGRGPGANVLTF.

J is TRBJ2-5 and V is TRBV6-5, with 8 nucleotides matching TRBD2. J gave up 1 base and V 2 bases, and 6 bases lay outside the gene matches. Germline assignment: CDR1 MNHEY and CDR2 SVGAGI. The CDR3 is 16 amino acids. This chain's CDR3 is CASSYTPRGAQETQYF. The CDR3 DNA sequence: TGTGCCAGCAGTTACACCCCGCGGGGGGCCCAAGAGACCCAGTACTTC.

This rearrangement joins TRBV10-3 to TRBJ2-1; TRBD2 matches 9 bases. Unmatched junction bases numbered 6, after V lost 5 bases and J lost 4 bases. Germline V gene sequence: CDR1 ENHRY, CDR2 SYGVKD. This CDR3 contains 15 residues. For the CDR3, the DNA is TGTGCCATCAGTCAACCTAGCGGGGCATACAATGAGCAGTTCTTC. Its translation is CAISQPSGAYNEQFF.